The rows below give T cell receptor beta chains drawn from one sample of a study of beta chain features in type 1 diabetes. TCRdb's copy holds only in-frame clones and misses some; the assay was immunoSEQ multiplex PCR. The sample has tens of thousands of clones; 49% are singletons. The sample comprised central memory CD4+ T cells from blood. The receptors originated from a man aged 30 to 39 with type 1 diabetes. Each CDR3 is given with its conserved first and last residue. A D gene is named only where the DNA matches it firmly. Not every row has a clone size; where given, it reads once, few, many or a size class.

CDR3: CASSEQGSGTEAFF; DNA: TGTGCCAGCAGTGAACAGGGAAGCGGCACTGAAGCTTTCTTT; J: TRBJ1-1; size: -; D: -; V: TRBV6-5
CDR3: CAISEREGDTEAFF; DNA: TGTGCCATCAGTGAAAGGGAGGGGGACACTGAAGCTTTCTTT; J: TRBJ1-1; size: -; D: -; V: TRBV10-3
CDR3: CASVIREGSTDTQYF; DNA: TGTGCCAGCGTCATAAGGGAGGGAAGCACAGATACGCAGTATTTT; J: TRBJ2-3; size: -; D: TRBD2; V: TRBV18
CDR3: CASSPTGGAYGNQPQHF; DNA: TGTGCCAGCTCGCCGACAGGGGGCGCGTACGGCAATCAGCCCCAGCATTTT; J: TRBJ1-5; size: -; D: TRBD1; V: TRBV18
CDR3: CAWTGTKNSPLHF; DNA: TGTGCCTGGACCGGGACAAAGAATTCACCCCTCCACTTT; J: TRBJ1-6; size: -; D: -; V: TRBV30
CDR3: CASSLEGLGGLGNIQYF; DNA: TGTGCCAGCAGCTTGGAAGGCTTAGGAGGCTTAGGAAACATTCAGTACTTC; J: TRBJ2-4; size: -; D: -; V: TRBV5-5
CDR3: CASSQEGAGRGETQYF; DNA: TGCGCCAGCAGCCAAGAAGGAGCGGGGCGGGGAGAGACCCAGTACTTC; J: TRBJ2-5; size: many; D: TRBD2; V: TRBV4-1
CDR3: CASSSGGLGKDTQYF; DNA: TGTGCCAGTAGTTCGGGGGGTTTGGGTAAGGATACGCAGTATTTT; J: TRBJ2-3; size: -; D: TRBD2; V: TRBV19
CDR3: CSVEYIFRGAKGDNEQFF; DNA: TGCAGCGTTGAGTATATTTTTCGGGGGGCTAAGGGGGACAATGAGCAGTTCTTC; J: TRBJ2-1; size: few; D: -; V: TRBV29-1
CDR3: CASSIEGGNQPQHF; DNA: TGTGCCAGTAGTATAGAGGGAGGCAATCAGCCCCAGCATTTT; J: TRBJ1-5; size: -; D: -; V: TRBV19
CDR3: CASSTGQGENIQYF; DNA: TGTGCCAGTAGTACCGGACAGGGGGAGAACATTCAGTACTTC; J: TRBJ2-4; size: few; D: TRBD1; V: TRBV19
CDR3: CASSLPGGTEAFF; DNA: TGTGCCAGCAGCTTACCAGGGGGGACTGAAGCTTTCTTT; J: TRBJ1-1; size: once; D: TRBD1; V: TRBV11-2
CDR3: CASSTGQNYGYTF; DNA: TGTGCCAGCAGCACGGGACAGAATTATGGCTACACCTTC; J: TRBJ1-2; size: -; D: TRBD1; V: TRBV5-8
CDR3: CASGTLRTQYF; DNA: TGTGCCAGCGGTACACTACGGACCCAGTACTTC; J: TRBJ2-5; size: few; D: -; V: TRBV7-2
CDR3: CAWAQGSGYTF; DNA: TGTGCCTGGGCTCAGGGAAGTGGCTACACCTTC; J: TRBJ1-2; size: -; D: -; V: TRBV30
CDR3: CASSKQGGGTEAFF; DNA: TGTGCCAGCAGCAAACAGGGAGGGGGCACTGAAGCTTTCTTT; J: TRBJ1-1; size: -; D: -; V: TRBV7-9
CDR3: CASGFQGDSPQHF; DNA: TGTGCTAGTGGTTTCCAGGGGGATTCGCCCCAGCATTTT; J: TRBJ1-5; size: -; D: TRBD1; V: TRBV12-5
CDR3: CASSLLSGGQRSYGYTF; DNA: TGTGCCAGCAGCTTGCTTTCAGGGGGACAGAGAAGCTATGGCTACACCTTC; J: TRBJ1-2; size: -; D: TRBD1; V: TRBV5-6
CDR3: CASSEQGQNQPQHF; DNA: TGTGCCAGCTCGGAGCAGGGACAAAATCAGCCCCAGCATTTT; J: TRBJ1-5; size: few; D: -; V: TRBV7-9
CDR3: CASSASWRGGRGEQFF; DNA: TGTGCCAGCAGTGCGTCTTGGCGGGGGGGCCGCGGTGAGCAGTTCTTC; J: TRBJ2-1; size: once; D: TRBD2; V: TRBV25-1
CDR3: CASGTANTEAFF; DNA: TGTGCTAGTGGTACAGCGAACACTGAAGCTTTCTTT; J: TRBJ1-1; size: -; D: -; V: TRBV12-5
CDR3: CASSSYRDDHYGYTF; DNA: TGTGCCAGCAGTTCCTACAGGGACGATCACTATGGCTACACCTTC; J: TRBJ1-2; size: -; D: -; V: TRBV11-2
CDR3: CASSLGAGGEYEQYF; DNA: TGTGCCAGCAGCTTAGGGGCAGGGGGTGAGTACGAGCAGTACTTC; J: TRBJ2-7; size: -; D: TRBD1; V: TRBV11-3
CDR3: CASRGQGAAYTEAFF; DNA: TGTGCCAGTAGGGGACAGGGGGCTGCGTACACTGAAGCTTTCTTT; J: TRBJ1-1; size: few; D: TRBD1; V: TRBV19
CDR3: CANSGTGSDTQYF; DNA: TGTGCTAACTCCGGGACAGGGTCCGATACGCAGTATTTT; J: TRBJ2-3; size: few; D: TRBD1; V: TRBV12-5
CDR3: CASSLESRQGYTEAFF; DNA: TGTGCCAGCAGCCTCGAGTCCCGACAGGGGTATACTGAAGCTTTCTTT; J: TRBJ1-1; size: -; D: TRBD1; V: TRBV5-4
CDR3: CASSSGRNNQPQHF; DNA: TGTGCCAGCAGCTCCGGGAGGAACAATCAGCCCCAGCATTTT; J: TRBJ1-5; size: -; D: -; V: TRBV7-9
CDR3: CASVGGTDGYTF; DNA: TGTGCCAGCGTCGGGGGGACCGATGGCTACACCTTC; J: TRBJ1-2; size: once; D: -; V: TRBV6-6
CDR3: CASSLNRGETQYF; DNA: TGTGCCAGCAGTCTCAACAGGGGGGAGACCCAGTACTTC; J: TRBJ2-5; size: -; D: TRBD1; V: TRBV28
CDR3: CASRRTVGGSNEKLFF; DNA: TGTGCCAGCAGGCGTACCGTAGGGGGATCTAATGAAAAACTGTTTTTT; J: TRBJ1-4; size: -; D: -; V: TRBV11-2
CDR3: CASLTVGAYEQYF; DNA: TGTGCCAGCTTGACAGTAGGGGCCTACGAGCAGTACTTC; J: TRBJ2-7; size: -; D: -; V: TRBV28
CDR3: CASSPRTEETQYF; DNA: TGTGCCAGCAGCCCCCGGACAGAAGAGACCCAGTACTTC; J: TRBJ2-5; size: few; D: -; V: TRBV11-1
CDR3: CASSSRDLVSYEQYF; DNA: TGTGCCAGCAGCAGCCGGGATCTTGTCTCCTACGAGCAGTACTTC; J: TRBJ2-7; size: few; D: -; V: TRBV11-1